The T cell receptor beta chain described here comes from a study of cytomegalovirus exposure and HLA in healthy donors. The study, taken as a whole, reports: For TCR beta chains, V- and J-gene trimming was later linked to a missense DCLRE1C variant. 150 to 200 TCR beta chains were listed as cytomegalovirus-associated.

The V gene's germline CDR1 is MNHEY and CDR2 SMNVEV (reference sequence). V trimming: 6 bases; J trimming: 5 bases; junction bases outside the gene matches: 10. The CDR3 is 15 amino acids. Concerning this clone itself: Its antigen is still unknown. The sample has other DNA sequences that encode this CDR3 too.

PCR primers comprised 60 Vbeta and 13 Jbeta primers. Libraries were prepared by immunoSEQ multiplex PCR; TCRdb keeps only in-frame clonotypes and omits some of them. The sample holds approximately 180,000 clones, around 80% seen once. Sequencing was carried out using PBMCs. This chain connects TRBV27 to TRBJ1-1; 9 bases align to TRBD1. This TCR derives from a woman in her forties in good health and CMV-seronegative. The CDR3 reads CASRPGGTGSTEAFF. CDR3 DNA sequence: TGTGCCAGCAGACCCGGGGGGACAGGGAGTACTGAAGCTTTCTTT.